Here is one T cell receptor (beta chain) with its context. The sample comes from a study of patients and donors after allogeneic stem cell transplantation. Using its own MiXCR run on the RT-PCR reads, TCRdb lists one record per CDR3 protein. The table has approximately 160,000 distinct CDR3 sequences, approximately 28% seen once; the top ten hold roughly 3.2%. The sequenced sample was blood, either unsorted or a sorted T cell fraction (not recorded which). The sequence was collected from a human donor who was either an allogeneic HSCT recipient or a stem cell or donor lymphocyte infusion donor (not recorded which). It is not recorded whose cells these are; they may come from a transplant donor.

CDR3 in DNA: TGCGCCAGCAGCCACGAGGTCGGCAATCAGCCCCAGCATTTT. Protein product: CASSHEVGNQPQHF. This chain connects TRBV4-3 to TRBJ1-5, with D unclear. Germline CDR1 is LGHNA and CDR2 is YSLEER. The CDR3 has 14 amino acids. V shed 3 bases and J shed 2 bases, with 8 bases lying between them.